A single sample is the source of the 24 T cell receptor beta chains below, sequenced in a study of cytomegalovirus exposure and HLA in healthy donors. Only in-frame clones appear in the TCRdb table, and some are missing; sequencing was by immunoSEQ multiplex PCR. The sample contains some 190,000 clones, about 89% of which appear only once. Material: PBMCs. These receptors all come from a man aged 25 to 40 in good health and CMV-seropositive.

The V gene is TRBV5-1, the J gene TRBJ2-2; TRBD1 matches at 8 bases. This CDR3 has 14 residues. Trimming removed 4 bases from V and 5 bases from J; junction bases left unmatched: 4. The V gene's germline CDR1 is SGHRS and CDR2 YFSETQ. The CDR3 DNA follows: TGCGCCAGCAGCCGACAGGGGACGACCGGGGAGCTGTTTTTT. This sequence encodes CASSRQGTTGELFF.

In DNA form, the CDR3 reads TGTGCCAGCAGTTACTCAGGAGGGGATGGCTATGGCTACACCTTC. Encoded protein: CASSYSGGDGYGYTF. The V call is TRBV6-5, the J call TRBJ1-2; D is perhaps TRBD1 (5 bases). CDR3 length equals 15 residues. Germline assignment: CDR1 MNHEY and CDR2 SVGAGI. V dropped 0 bases and J dropped 4 bases, with 12 bases sitting between them.

The chain recombines TRBV7-3 with TRBJ2-1; 8 bases are shared with TRBD2. With V trimmed by 8 bases and J by 9 bases, 12 bases remained unmatched. Looked up from germline, CDR1 is SGHTA and CDR2 is FQGTGA. CDR3 size: 14 residues. The CDR3 reads CASQLSGDQAEQFF. CDR3 nucleotide sequence: TGTGCCAGCCAACTTAGCGGGGATCAGGCTGAGCAGTTCTTC. The complete variable domain, with remaining parts taken from reference TRBV7-3 and TRBJ2-1, reads GAGVSQTPSNKVTEKGKYVELRCDPISGHTALYWYRQSLGQGPEFLIYFQGTGAADDSGLPNDRFFAVRPEGSVSTLKIQRTERGDSAVYLCASQLSGDQAEQFFGPGTRLTVL.

The gene calls are TRBV4-3 and TRBJ1-2; D uncertain. CDR3 length: 16 amino acids. V was clipped by 0 bases and J by 7 bases, with 18 bases between them. Germline lookup yields CDR1 LGHNA and CDR2 YSLEER. DNA for the CDR3: TGCGCCAGCAGCCAAGATAGCCTTCCCGGGGATGGTGGCTACACCTTC. Translating gives CASSQDSLPGDGGYTF.

The V call is TRBV10-3, the J call TRBJ2-7, with 7 bases fitting TRBD2. The length of the CDR3 is 14 residues. Germline values: CDR1 ENHRY, CDR2 SYGVKD. After removal of 2 bases from V and 2 bases from J, the junction contained 3 bases not matched to a gene. CDR3: CAISEAGLTYEQYF. As DNA, the CDR3 is TGTGCCATCAGTGAGGCGGGACTAACCTACGAGCAGTACTTC.

This chain links TRBV11-2 with TRBJ2-3; 7 bases fit TRBD1. The germline V gene has CDR1 SGHAT and CDR2 FQNNGV. J lost 2 bases, V lost 5 bases, and 10 bases had no gene match. This CDR3 spans 16 amino acids. CDR3 sequence reads: CASSETGTAHTDTQYF. CDR3 in DNA: TGTGCCAGCAGCGAAACCGGGACAGCCCACACAGATACGCAGTATTTT.

The chain combines TRBV28 with TRBJ2-1; a possible D gene is TRBD2 (5 bases). CDR1 and CDR2 (germline): MDHEN, SYDVKM. The CDR3 spans 14 residues. Trimming stripped 3 bases from V and 4 bases from J, with 10 bases between. For the CDR3, the DNA is TGTGCCAGCAGTTTGGACGGGAAGTACAATGAGCAGTTCTTC. The encoded protein is CASSLDGKYNEQFF. The whole variable domain, remainder taken from reference TRBV28 and TRBJ2-1, is DVKVTQSSRYLVKRTGEKVFLECVQDMDHENMFWYRQDPGLGLRLIYFSYDVKMKEKGDIPEGYSVSREKKERFSLILESASTNQTSMYLCASSLDGKYNEQFFGPGTRLTVL.

This CDR3 is CASSPFAYEQYF. The DNA of the CDR3 is TGTGCCAGCAGTCCTTTCGCCTACGAGCAGTACTTC. This sequence joins TRBV27 and TRBJ2-7; D unresolved. There are 12 residues in the CDR3. V dropped 5 bases and J dropped 2 bases, with 7 bases sitting between them. The germline CDR1 and CDR2 sequences are MNHEY and SMNVEV (reference sequence).

V gene TRBV7-9 combines with J gene TRBJ2-1, with TRBD2 matching 9 bases. This CDR3 region has 17 residues. Germline values: CDR1 SEHNR, CDR2 FQNEAQ (reference sequence). V was pared by 7 bases and J by 5 bases, with 15 bases of the junction left unmatched. The DNA of the CDR3 is TGTGCCAGCACCACTAGGGGGGCGGGAGGGCCGAACAATGAGCAGTTCTTC. Protein product: CASTTRGAGGPNNEQFF.

V usage is TRBV20-1 and J usage is TRBJ2-7; D might be TRBD2 (7 bases). Germline V lookup: CDR1 DFQATT, CDR2 SNEGSKA (reference sequence). This CDR3 region has 11 residues. Trimming removed 7 bases at V and 4 bases at J, with 11 bases between. The CDR3, as DNA: TGCAGTGGCGGGGGCGGGTACGAGCAGTACTTC. Residues: CSGGGGYEQYF.

This chain connects TRBV7-8 to TRBJ1-1; a weak D match, TRBD1 (6 bases). The length of the CDR3 is 16 residues. V was shortened by 5 bases and J by 0 bases, with 16 bases between the two germline ends. Germline V lookup: CDR1 SGHVS, CDR2 FQNEAQ. DNA of the CDR3: TGTGCCAGCAGCAAACAGGGCGGGGAGGTGAACACTGAAGCTTTCTTT. Amino acid sequence: CASSKQGGEVNTEAFF.

The chain is built from TRBV11-3 and TRBJ1-2; 11 positions agree with TRBD1. The V and J ends lost 5 bases and 6 bases, in that order; junction bases with no gene match: 11. The germline V gene has CDR1 SGHNT and CDR2 YENEEA. The CDR3 is 16 residues long. CDR3 residues: CASSQGLRTGGNGYTF. The DNA of the CDR3 is TGTGCCAGCAGCCAGGGCCTAAGGACAGGGGGCAATGGCTACACCTTC.

The sample holds one count of this clone. CDR3 region: CASSFGQGSYEQYF. DNA of the CDR3: TGTGCCAGTAGTTTTGGACAGGGGTCCTACGAGCAGTACTTC. The chain has TRBV19 and TRBJ2-7, with 9 bases matching TRBD1. Trimming at V came to 5 bases and at J to 1 base, leaving 3 bases not matched to a gene. The CDR3 is 14 amino acids. The germline gives CDR1 LNHDA, CDR2 SQIVND (reference sequence).

The genes are TRBV28 and TRBJ2-7, with D maybe TRBD2 (5 bases). V was shortened by 3 bases and J by 1 base, with 13 bases between the two germline ends. In germline, CDR1 is MDHEN, CDR2 SYDVKM. The CDR3 is made up of 15 amino acids. The CDR3 sequence is CASSFGPSNSYEQYF. The DNA of the CDR3 is TGTGCCAGCAGTTTCGGGCCTAGCAATTCCTACGAGCAGTACTTC.

The chain employs TRBV28 and TRBJ2-5, with TRBD1 identical over 7 bases. Unmatched junction bases numbered 10, after V lost 6 bases and J lost 3 bases. Germline CDR1 reads MDHEN; CDR2 reads SYDVKM. CDR3 length equals 15 residues. The CDR3 reads CASRRQGLGKETQYF. The CDR3 nucleotides are TGTGCCAGCAGACGACAGGGTTTGGGGAAAGAGACCCAGTACTTC.

The chain joins TRBV29-1 to TRBJ2-7; a possible D gene is TRBD1 (5 bases). The CDR3 has 14 amino acids. V dropped 4 bases and J dropped 2 bases, with 15 bases sitting between them. Germline V gene lookup returns CDR1 SQVTM and CDR2 ANQGSEA. The CDR3 reads CSVVPLGQAYEQYF. CDR3 bases: TGCAGCGTTGTTCCTCTAGGACAAGCCTACGAGCAGTACTTC.

The chain combines TRBV6-6 with TRBJ2-7, with 8 bases fitting TRBD1. The V gene end was trimmed by 4 bases and the J gene end by 7 bases; junction bases not matched to a gene: 9. CDR1 and CDR2 from the germline V gene are MNHNY and SVGAGI (reference sequence). CDR3 length: 14 residues. DNA for the CDR3: TGTGCCAGCAGTTCGACGGACAGGGAGTGGGAGCAGTACTTC. Protein: CASSSTDREWEQYF.

The chain combines TRBV5-4 with TRBJ2-6; TRBD1 is a possible D gene (6 bases). Per the germline V gene, CDR1 is SGHNT and CDR2 is YYREEE (reference sequence). Trimming shortened V by 4 bases and J by 2 bases, and 13 bases separated the two germline ends. The CDR3 totals 16 residues. The CDR3: CASSIQGATGANVLTF. In DNA, the CDR3 is TGTGCCAGCAGCATACAGGGAGCTACTGGGGCCAACGTCCTGACTTTC.

The rearrangement uses TRBV7-6 and TRBJ2-2; D unclear. Germline V gene lookup returns CDR1 SGHVS and CDR2 FNYEAQ. The CDR3 contains 15 residues. V lost 4 bases and J 4 bases, leaving 13 bases between the germline ends. The CDR3 here is CASSSRPIATGELFF. The DNA of the CDR3 is TGTGCCAGCAGCTCCAGACCGATAGCCACCGGGGAGCTGTTTTTT. Full variable domain (remainder filled in from reference TRBV7-6 and TRBJ2-2): GAGVSQSPRYKVTKRGQDVALRCDPISGHVSLYWYRQALGQGPEFLTYFNYEAQQDKSGLPNDRFSAERPEGSISTLTIQRTEQRDSAMYRCASSSRPIATGELFFGEGSRLTVL.

The chain carries TRBV11-3 and TRBJ1-1; 9 bases are a match to TRBD1. CDR3 length: 15 residues. Germline lookup yields CDR1 SGHNT and CDR2 YENEEA. V was clipped by 5 bases and J by 3 bases; unmatched bases: 7. The CDR3 DNA reads as TGTGCCAGCAGCCAAGGGACAGGGACACACACTGAAGCTTTCTTT. Translation gives CASSQGTGTHTEAFF.

This chain connects TRBV28 to TRBJ2-7; D might be TRBD2 (6 bases). The CDR3 runs 14 residues. Germline CDR1 and CDR2: MDHEN and SYDVKM. Trimming shortened V by 8 bases and J by 2 bases, and 16 bases separated the two germline ends. The CDR3 DNA sequence: TGTGCCAGCTCACTTGGAGGGGCGCCCTACGAGCAGTACTTC. It yields the protein CASSLGGAPYEQYF.

This clone was observed a few times. The CDR3 loop is CASSTGQTRGDEKLFF. The DNA for the CDR3 is TGTGCCAGCAGCACAGGACAAACCCGAGGCGATGAAAAACTGTTTTTT. This chain connects TRBV7-9 to TRBJ1-4; maybe TRBD1 (5 bases). The germline gives CDR1 SEHNR, CDR2 FQNEAQ (reference sequence). Trimming removed 5 bases from V and 6 bases from J, with 19 bases in between. The CDR3 is made up of 16 amino acids.

The rearrangement links TRBV7-2 to TRBJ2-5, with 8 bases identical to TRBD2. The CDR3 extends over 14 amino acids. Unmatched junction bases numbered 4, after V lost 2 bases and J lost 5 bases. The V gene's germline CDR1 is SGHTA and CDR2 FQGNSA. The CDR3 protein is CASSLSGRGETQYF. The DNA for the CDR3 is TGTGCCAGCAGCTTAAGCGGGAGAGGGGAGACCCAGTACTTC.

The rearrangement links TRBV27 to TRBJ2-5; 9 positions agree with TRBD1. The V and J ends lost 3 bases and 4 bases, in that order; junction bases with no gene match: 9. The CDR3 consists of 16 residues. The germline CDR1 and CDR2 sequences are MNHEY and SMNVEV (reference sequence). The chain's CDR3 is CASSFLGQGLGETQYF. The DNA of the CDR3 is TGTGCCAGCAGTTTTTTGGGACAGGGTTTAGGAGAGACCCAGTACTTC.